The 6 T cell receptor beta chains below come from one sample, sequenced in a study of T-cell memory formation after mild COVID-19. Each CDR3 protein is one row after TCRdb ran MiXCR on the 5' RACE reads. Altogether hundreds of thousands of distinct CDR3 sequences are present, around 17% being singletons, with the ten largest covering approximately 3.5%. Sequencing was performed on PBMCs or a T cell subset sorted from them (not recorded which). Receptors were obtained from a man younger than 35 who had mild COVID-19 (a few samples of this study predate the infection). Cell type and time point are not known.

This clonotype has more than one count but fewer than ten. The chain joins TRBV27 to TRBJ1-2; 11 nucleotides agree with TRBD1. The CDR3 is 15 residues long. Trimming at V came to 6 bases and at J to 2 bases, leaving 5 bases not matched to a gene. Germline CDR1 is MNHEY and CDR2 is SMNVEV (reference sequence). CDR3 nucleotide sequence: TGTGCCAGCAGCAGGACAGGGGGCTGGAACTATGGCTACACCTTC. Amino acids: CASSRTGGWNYGYTF.

This clonotype has at least ten counts. The genes are TRBV5-1 and TRBJ2-5; no firm D call. CDR3 length: 14 amino acids. Trimming took off 2 bases at V and 2 bases at J, with 10 bases between the two ends. Germline V CDR1 and CDR2: SGHRS, YFSETQ. CDR3: CASSFASTQETQYF. For the CDR3, the DNA is TGCGCCAGCAGCTTTGCCAGCACTCAAGAGACCCAGTACTTC.

The chain uses TRBV10-3 and TRBJ1-4; no clear D gene. The ends were cut back, 1 base at V and 8 bases at J, with 11 bases in the middle. From germline, CDR1 is ENHRY and CDR2 SYGVKD. The CDR3 runs 14 residues. This CDR3 is CAISELAHTEKLFF. Here the CDR3 DNA reads TGTGCCATCAGTGAGTTAGCCCATACGGAAAAACTGTTTTTT.

This clonotype was picked up a small number of times. The chain has TRBV5-1 and TRBJ2-7, with D perhaps TRBD2 (5 bases). The CDR3 loop spans 11 amino acids. V shed 4 bases and J shed 4 bases, with 6 bases lying between them. Germline assignment: CDR1 SGHRS and CDR2 YFSETQ. CDR3 nucleotide sequence: TGCGCCAGCAGCGGGGAGTACGAGCAGTACTTC. Residues: CASSGEYEQYF.

The table lists this clonotype with many counts. The V and J genes are TRBV5-1 and TRBJ1-6; D not resolved. Germline V gives CDR1 SGHRS, CDR2 YFSETQ. The CDR3 sequence is 17 residues long. The ends were cut back, 0 bases at V and 10 bases at J, with 20 bases in the middle. The CDR3 spells CASSLAAEGRGRSPLHF. The CDR3 DNA sequence: TGCGCCAGCAGCTTGGCCGCCGAAGGCCGAGGGCGGTCACCCCTCCACTTT.

This chain joins TRBV6-6 and TRBJ1-6; D is possibly TRBD1 (5 bases). There are 13 residues in the CDR3. V lost 6 bases and J 8 bases, leaving 11 bases between the germline ends. Per the germline V gene, CDR1 is MNHNY and CDR2 is SVGAGI (reference sequence). DNA for the CDR3: TGTGCCAGCAGGGACAAGGGATATTCACCCCTCCACTTT. Translating gives CASRDKGYSPLHF.